This is a list of T cell receptor beta chains from one sample in a study of cytomegalovirus exposure and HLA in healthy donors. Assay: immunoSEQ multiplex PCR; the TCRdb copy retains only in-frame clones and omits some. The data contain 100,000 or so clones, 65% to 85% of them singletons. The sample taken for sequencing was PBMCs. The receptors were gathered from a woman in her 40s in good health and CMV-seronegative. Each CDR3 is given with its conserved first and last residue. A D gene is named only where the DNA matches it firmly. Clone size is stated in some rows and not others, as once, few, many or a class when expanded.

cdr3_length	v_call	clone_size	d_call	j_call	cdr3_aa	cdr3_nt
15	TRBV6-5	-	-	TRBJ2-7	CASRAVSGQTYEQYF	TGTGCCAGCAGGGCGGTGTCGGGTCAGACCTACGAGCAGTACTTC
16	TRBV5-6	-	TRBD2	TRBJ2-1	CASSRLAGGQYNEQFF	TGTGCCAGCAGCCGACTAGCGGGGGGTCAATACAATGAGCAGTTCTTC
11	TRBV6-5	-	-	TRBJ2-3	CASRKADTQYF	TGTGCCAGCAGGAAAGCGGATACGCAGTATTTT
14	TRBV6-1	once	-	TRBJ2-1	CASRGHYGPNEQFF	TGTGCCAGCAGGGGACATTACGGCCCTAATGAGCAGTTCTTC
16	TRBV2	few	TRBD2	TRBJ2-3	CASRVGLAESTDTQYF	TGTGCCAGCAGGGTAGGACTAGCGGAGAGCACAGATACGCAGTATTTT
15	TRBV7-2	-	TRBD2	TRBJ2-7	CASSLIAGETYEQYF	TGTGCCAGCAGCTTAATAGCGGGGGAAACTTACGAGCAGTACTTC
15	TRBV14	once	TRBD1	TRBJ1-1	CASSPRTGMNTEAFF	TGTGCCAGCAGCCCCCGGACAGGCATGAACACTGAAGCTTTCTTT
15	TRBV18	-	-	TRBJ1-1	CASSPPTGRNTEAFF	TGTGCCAGCTCACCACCGACCGGGAGGAACACTGAAGCTTTCTTT
18	TRBV9	-	TRBD2	TRBJ2-3	CASSVGPPTSGLTDTQYF	TGTGCCAGCAGCGTAGGCCCCCCGACTAGCGGGCTCACAGATACGCAGTATTTT
15	TRBV7-2	-	TRBD1	TRBJ1-5	CASSLTLGQGQPQHF	TGTGCCAGCAGCTTAACCCTGGGACAGGGTCAGCCCCAGCATTTT
12	TRBV30	-	-	TRBJ1-3	CAWNRDGNTIYF	TGTGCCTGGAACAGGGATGGAAACACCATATATTTT
12	TRBV28	-	-	TRBJ2-7	CASSSQFYEQYF	TGTGCCAGCAGTTCCCAATTTTACGAGCAGTACTTC
15	TRBV11-2	-	TRBD2	TRBJ2-1	CASSLGTSGRGEQFF	TGTGCCAGCAGCTTAGGGACTAGCGGGAGGGGTGAGCAGTTCTTC
20	TRBV7-4	-	-	TRBJ2-3	CASSLALKIWNSPPTDTQYF	TGTGCCAGCAGCTTAGCGTTGAAGATTTGGAACAGCCCTCCAACAGATACGCAGTATTTT
14	TRBV6-5	-	-	TRBJ2-7	CASSANRVPYEQYF	TGTGCCAGCAGTGCAAACAGGGTCCCCTACGAGCAGTACTTC
15	TRBV18	once	-	TRBJ2-5	CASSPQGRVEETQYF	TGTGCCAGCTCGCCACAGGGGAGGGTCGAAGAGACCCAGTACTTC
20	TRBV7-8	few	TRBD1	TRBJ1-5	CASSGGKGGSLSSSNQPQHF	TGTGCCAGCAGCGGGGGGAAAGGGGGCTCGCTCAGTAGTAGCAATCAGCCCCAGCATTTT
13	TRBV30	-	-	TRBJ2-1	CAWSVQEPNEQFF	TGTGCCTGGAGTGTACAGGAGCCGAATGAGCAGTTCTTC
15	TRBV11-2	once	TRBD1	TRBJ2-5	CASSSKWDRQETQYF	TGTGCCAGCAGCTCGAAATGGGACAGGCAAGAGACCCAGTACTTC
14	TRBV6-4	-	-	TRBJ2-3	CASSDAGSTDTQYF	TGTGCCAGCAGTGACGCGGGAAGCACAGATACGCAGTATTTT
12	TRBV6-5	-	-	TRBJ1-3	CASRGVGNTIYF	TGTGCCAGCAGAGGGGTAGGAAACACCATATATTTT
13	TRBV7-3	few	-	TRBJ1-1	CASSLEADTEAFF	TGTGCCAGCAGCTTAGAAGCGGACACTGAAGCTTTCTTT
16	TRBV19	-	TRBD1	TRBJ2-5	CASNLGGTGGQETQYF	TGTGCCAGTAACCTAGGCGGGACAGGGGGTCAGGAGACCCAGTACTTC
16	TRBV7-2	few	TRBD2	TRBJ2-3	CASSLKGGGAADTQYF	TGTGCCAGCAGCTTAAAGGGCGGGGGGGCAGCAGATACGCAGTATTTT
16	TRBV7-9	-	-	TRBJ2-6	CASSSDKSSGANVLTF	TGTGCCAGCAGCTCGGACAAGTCCTCTGGGGCCAACGTCCTGACTTTC
14	TRBV4-2	few	TRBD1	TRBJ2-1	CASSHLTGANEQFF	TGTGCCAGCAGCCACTTGACAGGGGCGAATGAGCAGTTCTTC
13	TRBV6-1	-	-	TRBJ2-5	CASSGSYGETQYF	TGTGCCAGCAGCGGGTCTTATGGGGAGACCCAGTACTTC
13	TRBV7-9	-	TRBD1	TRBJ1-1	CASMPGTGSEAFF	TGTGCCAGCATGCCGGGGACAGGGTCGGAGGCTTTCTTT
13	TRBV5-1	few	-	TRBJ2-5	CASHYWPGETQYF	TGCGCCAGCCACTACTGGCCCGGGGAGACCCAGTACTTC
15	TRBV19	-	TRBD2	TRBJ2-7	CATSPGGGVSYEQYF	TGTGCCACCTCACCCGGGGGAGGGGTCTCCTACGAGCAGTACTTC
15	TRBV6-5	few	-	TRBJ2-2	CASSPPDRYTGELFF	TGTGCCAGCAGTCCCCCGGACAGATACACCGGGGAGCTGTTTTTT
19	TRBV7-3	-	TRBD1	TRBJ1-4	CASSPSMTPRGTANEKLFF	TGTGCCAGCAGCCCCAGTATGACGCCCCGGGGGACAGCGAATGAAAAACTGTTTTTT
15	TRBV5-1	-	TRBD1	TRBJ2-3	CASSINRGETDTQYF	TGCGCCAGCAGCATAAACAGGGGGGAGACAGATACGCAGTATTTT
15	TRBV5-8	-	TRBD1	TRBJ2-5	CASSPVRGQGEAQYF	TGTGCCAGCAGCCCAGTCAGGGGGCAGGGGGAGGCCCAGTACTTC
15	TRBV10-3	few	TRBD2	TRBJ2-7	CAIKEGGAGGHEQYF	TGTGCCATCAAAGAAGGTGGAGCGGGAGGGCACGAGCAGTACTTC
14	TRBV6-5	-	TRBD1	TRBJ2-7	CASSPGQGKYEQYF	TGTGCCAGCAGTCCGGGACAGGGAAAATACGAGCAGTACTTC
16	TRBV19	-	TRBD2	TRBJ2-3	CASSNQAGVDTDTQYF	TGTGCCAGTAGTAACCAAGCGGGGGTGGATACAGATACGCAGTATTTT
14	TRBV18	-	TRBD1	TRBJ1-2	CASSPSTGQAGYTF	TGTGCCAGCTCACCCTCGACAGGGCAGGCCGGCTACACCTTC
16	TRBV9	-	TRBD1	TRBJ1-4	CASSVTQGATNEKLFF	TGTGCCAGCAGCGTAACGCAGGGGGCAACTAATGAAAAACTGTTTTTT
18	TRBV7-8	-	TRBD1	TRBJ1-4	CASSLPRTGVFTNEKLFF	TGTGCCAGCAGCTTACCCCGGACAGGGGTGTTCACTAATGAAAAACTGTTTTTT
14	TRBV28	-	-	TRBJ2-5	CASSFSGELRTQYF	TGTGCCAGCAGTTTTTCAGGGGAGTTGAGGACCCAGTACTTC
14	TRBV5-6	-	TRBD1	TRBJ1-2	CASSLLDRNYGYTF	TGTGCCAGCAGCTTGTTGGACAGGAACTATGGCTACACCTTC
16	TRBV19	-	TRBD1	TRBJ1-2	CASSATGTGVIYGYTF	TGTGCCAGTAGTGCCACCGGGACAGGGGTTATCTATGGCTACACCTTC
17	TRBV7-9	-	TRBD1	TRBJ1-2	CSSRYDTGTGMNYGYTF	TGTTCCAGCAGATACGACACCGGGACAGGGATGAACTATGGCTACACCTTC
13	TRBV4-3	-	-	TRBJ2-1	CASSPPGESEQFF	TGCGCCAGCAGCCCCCCCGGGGAAAGCGAGCAGTTCTTC
11	TRBV10-3	-	TRBD2	TRBJ2-1	CASRGVGEQFF	TGTGCCAGCCGGGGGGTTGGTGAGCAGTTCTTC
13	TRBV27	-	-	TRBJ2-7	CASSLGGGYEQYF	TGTGCCAGCAGTTTGGGAGGGGGCTACGAGCAGTACTTC